Listed below are T cell receptor beta chains from one sample, sequenced in a study of cytomegalovirus exposure and HLA in healthy donors. Data came from immunoSEQ multiplex PCR; TCRdb stores just in-frame clones and leaves some out. The profile shows about 220,000 clones, more than 65% of them singletons. Sequenced: PBMCs. The receptors come from a man younger than 35 in good health and CMV-seronegative. Both conserved end residues are part of each CDR3. The order of the fields is clone size, D gene, V gene, J gene, CDR3 protein, CDR3 DNA. A D gene is named only where the DNA matches it firmly. Rows give clone size only sometimes, using once, few, many, or a class for an expanded clone.

>-|-|TRBV6-5|TRBJ2-1
CASSRTQWGRNEQFF
TGTGCCAGCAGCCGGACTCAGTGGGGTAGGAATGAGCAGTTCTTC
>-|-|TRBV6-5|TRBJ1-4
CASRATLATNEKLFF
TGTGCCAGCAGAGCTACTCTCGCAACTAATGAAAAACTGTTTTTT
>-|TRBD2|TRBV19|TRBJ2-3
CASMGAGGSTDTQYF
TGTGCCAGTATGGGAGCGGGAGGCAGCACAGATACGCAGTATTTT
>-|-|TRBV7-3|TRBJ1-1
CASSTDRNTEAFF
TGTGCCAGCAGCACGGACAGGAACACTGAAGCTTTCTTT
>-|-|TRBV7-3|TRBJ2-5
CASSLNRQETQYF
TGTGCCAGCAGCTTGAACAGACAAGAGACCCAGTACTTC
>-|TRBD1|TRBV30|TRBJ1-1
CAWSHRGGTEAFF
TGTGCCTGGAGCCACAGGGGTGGCACTGAAGCTTTCTTT
>-|-|TRBV10-2|TRBJ2-7
CATSAAGYRAYEQYF
TGCGCCACCTCTGCGGCGGGATATCGTGCCTACGAGCAGTACTTC
>-|TRBD1|TRBV9|TRBJ1-6
CASSARGHWSSYNSPLHF
TGTGCCAGCAGCGCGAGGGGGCACTGGAGCTCCTATAATTCACCCCTCCACTTT
>-|TRBD1|TRBV30|TRBJ2-1
CAWSVGFGDRGKRDYNEQFF
TGTGCCTGGAGTGTAGGTTTCGGGGACAGGGGGAAAAGGGACTACAATGAGCAGTTCTTC
>-|-|TRBV21-1|TRBJ2-7
CASSLHPQVPSYEQYF
TGTGCCAGCAGTCTTCACCCACAGGTTCCCTCCTACGAGCAGTACTTC
>-|TRBD1|TRBV7-9|TRBJ2-7
CASSPDRDSSYEQYF
TGTGCCAGCAGCCCAGACCGGGACAGCTCCTACGAGCAGTACTTC
>-|TRBD2|TRBV9|TRBJ2-2
CASSPEETSGISHGELFF
TGTGCCAGCAGCCCCGAAGAGACTAGCGGGATTAGTCACGGGGAGCTGTTTTTT
>-|TRBD2|TRBV2|TRBJ2-3
CASSVGGRSDTQYF
TGTGCCAGCAGTGTGGGGGGGAGGTCGGATACGCAGTATTTT
>-|TRBD2|TRBV7-2|TRBJ2-1
CASSLERTSGNEQFF
TGTGCCAGCAGCTTAGAGAGGACTAGCGGAAATGAGCAGTTCTTC
>-|-|TRBV20-1|TRBJ2-5
CSARAQETQYF
TGCAGTGCTAGGGCCCAAGAGACCCAGTACTTC
>-|-|TRBV2|TRBJ2-3
CASSGDSDTQYF
TGTGCCAGCAGCGGTGACAGCGATACGCAGTATTTT
>-|-|TRBV5-4|TRBJ2-1
CASSSLTSCLF
TGTGCCAGCAGCTCCTTAACTAGCTGCCTCTTC
>-|-|TRBV7-9|TRBJ1-1
CSSSSTSEVAEAFF
TGTTCCAGCAGCTCAACTTCGGAGGTGGCTGAAGCTTTCTTT
>-|-|TRBV7-6|TRBJ1-5
CASSFGETGYSNQPQHF
TGTGCCAGCAGCTTCGGAGAGACAGGATATAGCAATCAGCCCCAGCATTTT
>-|-|TRBV7-8|TRBJ1-2
CASSYRDTASNYGYTF
TGTGCCAGCAGCTACCGGGACACAGCTTCTAACTATGGCTACACCTTC
>-|TRBD2|TRBV7-3|TRBJ2-5
CASSLGTSGVAPETQYF
TGTGCCAGCAGCTTAGGGACTAGCGGAGTCGCCCCAGAGACCCAGTACTTC
>-|TRBD1|TRBV7-9|TRBJ1-1
CASSGQGLVNTEAFF
TGTGCCAGCAGTGGACAGGGTTTGGTGAACACTGAAGCTTTCTTT
>-|TRBD2|TRBV7-6|TRBJ2-5
CASSLGLAGIQETQYF
TGTGCCAGCAGCTTAGGGCTAGCGGGGATCCAAGAGACCCAGTACTTC
>few|-|TRBV9|TRBJ1-1
CASSPHPGAEAFF
TGTGCCAGCAGCCCACACCCCGGGGCTGAAGCTTTCTTT
>-|TRBD1|TRBV5-1|TRBJ2-7
CASSPTGGLSYEQYF
TGCGCCAGCAGCCCAACAGGGGGCCTATCCTACGAGCAGTACTTC
>-|TRBD1|TRBV19|TRBJ1-2
CASRFGRGLYGYTF
TGTGCCAGTAGGTTCGGCAGGGGGCTTTATGGCTACACCTTC
>-|TRBD1|TRBV5-1|TRBJ2-1
CASSYPDRGSYNEQFF
TGCGCCAGCAGCTACCCGGACAGGGGTTCCTACAATGAGCAGTTCTTC